This entry concerns a single T cell receptor (beta chain). The germline V and J ends were trimmed by 1 base and 4 bases, with 2 bases remaining between them. Germline V lookup: CDR1 SEHNR, CDR2 FQNEAQ (reference sequence). This CDR3 has 11 amino acids. The data belong to a study of chemoradiotherapy in HPV16-positive cancers. Using immunoSEQ multiplex PCR, the repertoire was profiled, and TCRdb retains in-frame clones only, with some absent. The data contain some 29,000 clones, 93% of them singletons. Specimen: blood, collected from a patient who underwent chemoradiotherapy. This TCR was recovered from a human donor with HPV-associated anogenital cancer. The chain couples TRBV7-9 to TRBJ2-7; D is unclear. The chain's CDR3 is CASSLVYEQYF. CDR3 sequence (DNA): TGTGCCAGCAGCTTAGTTTACGAGCAGTACTTC. The full variable domain, its missing parts supplied by reference TRBV7-9 and TRBJ2-7, is DTGVSQNPRHKITKRGQNVTFRCDPISEHNRLYWYRQTLGQGPEFLTYFQNEAQLEKSRLLSDRFSAERPKGSFSTLEIQRTEQGDSAMYLCASSLVYEQYFGPGTRLTVT.